Reported below is one T cell receptor (beta chain). Its target is not known. The CDR3 covers 16 residues. Trimming stripped 5 bases from V and 5 bases from J, with 21 bases between. Germline CDR1 reads SGHNT; CDR2 reads YENEEA. Thymus pieces cut out during corrective heart surgery were the tissue that was used. Data came from immunoSEQ multiplex PCR; TCRdb stores just in-frame clones and leaves some out. This table holds about 120,000 clones, around 95% found once. The entry originates in a study of human thymus T cells. General study results and limits: Apparent bias marked the V and J gene usage of thymic and blood repertoires.

This receptor was identified in a boy in the first two years of life with a congenital heart defect but otherwise immunologically healthy. The chain combines TRBV11-3 with TRBJ2-5, with D perhaps matching TRBD1 (6 bases). The specimen was thymus tissue. CDR3 DNA: TGTGCCAGCAGCGTCTATTACAGGGAAGCCATGGAGACCCAGTACTTC. It encodes CASSVYYREAMETQYF.